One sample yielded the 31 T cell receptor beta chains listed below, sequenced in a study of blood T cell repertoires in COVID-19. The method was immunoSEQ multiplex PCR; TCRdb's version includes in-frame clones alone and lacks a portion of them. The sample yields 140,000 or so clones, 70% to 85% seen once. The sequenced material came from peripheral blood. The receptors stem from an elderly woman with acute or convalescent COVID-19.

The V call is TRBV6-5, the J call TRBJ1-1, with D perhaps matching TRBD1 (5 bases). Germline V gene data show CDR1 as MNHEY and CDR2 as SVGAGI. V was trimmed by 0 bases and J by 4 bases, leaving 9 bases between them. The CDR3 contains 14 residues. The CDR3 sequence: CASSYSARVTEAFF. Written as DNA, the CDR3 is TGTGCCAGCAGTTACTCGGCCAGGGTCACTGAAGCTTTCTTT.

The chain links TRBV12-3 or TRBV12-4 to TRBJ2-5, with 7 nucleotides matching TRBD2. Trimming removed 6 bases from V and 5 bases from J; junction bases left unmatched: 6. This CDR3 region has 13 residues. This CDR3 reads CASRQTSRETQYF. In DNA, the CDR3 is TGTGCCAGCAGACAGACTAGCAGGGAGACCCAGTACTTC.

Written as DNA, the CDR3 is TGTGCCAGCAGTGGGGACAGGGGACCACAGCCCCAGCATTTT. Translation gives CASSGDRGPQPQHF. The chain combines TRBV2 with TRBJ1-5; 10 nucleotides align to TRBD1. Trimming cost V 4 bases and J 7 bases; bases outside gene matches: 4. Germline CDR1 SNHLY, CDR2 FYNNEI. This CDR3 comprises 14 residues.

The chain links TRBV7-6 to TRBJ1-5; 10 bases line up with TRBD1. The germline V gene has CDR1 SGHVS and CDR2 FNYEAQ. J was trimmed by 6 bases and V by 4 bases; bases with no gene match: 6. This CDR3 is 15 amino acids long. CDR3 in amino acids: CASSSGTGVGQPQHF. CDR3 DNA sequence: TGTGCCAGCAGCTCCGGGACAGGGGTGGGTCAGCCCCAGCATTTT.

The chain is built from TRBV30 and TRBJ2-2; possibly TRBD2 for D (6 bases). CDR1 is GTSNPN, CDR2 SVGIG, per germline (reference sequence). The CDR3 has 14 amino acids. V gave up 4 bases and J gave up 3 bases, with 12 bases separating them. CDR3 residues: CAWIPGLYTGELFF. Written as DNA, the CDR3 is TGTGCCTGGATTCCGGGACTGTACACCGGGGAGCTGTTTTTT.

CDR3 loop: CASSLAGEGTQYF. The CDR3, as DNA: TGCGCCAGCAGCTTGGCCGGGGAGGGGACGCAGTATTTT. This chain connects TRBV5-1 to TRBJ2-3, with TRBD2 matching over 7 bases. The CDR3 sequence is 13 residues long. V shed 0 bases and J 9 bases; nucleotides not matched to a gene: 4. The germline gives CDR1 SGHRS, CDR2 YFSETQ.

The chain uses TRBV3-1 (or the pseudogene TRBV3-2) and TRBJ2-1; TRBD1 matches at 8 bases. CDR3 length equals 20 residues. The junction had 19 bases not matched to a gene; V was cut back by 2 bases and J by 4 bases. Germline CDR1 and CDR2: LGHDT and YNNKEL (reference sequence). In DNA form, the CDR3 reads TGTGCCAGCAGCCAAAAACCGTGGGGGCAGGGGGCTAAGCCATACAATGAGCAGTTCTTC. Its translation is CASSQKPWGQGAKPYNEQFF.

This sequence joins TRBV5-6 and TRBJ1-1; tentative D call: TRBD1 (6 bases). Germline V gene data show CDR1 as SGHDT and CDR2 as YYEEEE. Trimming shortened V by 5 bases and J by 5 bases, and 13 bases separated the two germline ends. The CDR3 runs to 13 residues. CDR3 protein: CASRQGFKTEAFF. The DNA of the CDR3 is TGTGCCAGCAGACAGGGATTTAAGACTGAAGCTTTCTTT.

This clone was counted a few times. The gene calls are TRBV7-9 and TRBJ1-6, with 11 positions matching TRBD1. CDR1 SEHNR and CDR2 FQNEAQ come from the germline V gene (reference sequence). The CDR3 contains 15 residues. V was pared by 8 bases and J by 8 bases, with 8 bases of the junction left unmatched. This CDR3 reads CASAGRTGGDSPLHF. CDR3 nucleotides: TGTGCCAGCGCCGGACGGACAGGGGGCGATTCACCCCTCCACTTT.

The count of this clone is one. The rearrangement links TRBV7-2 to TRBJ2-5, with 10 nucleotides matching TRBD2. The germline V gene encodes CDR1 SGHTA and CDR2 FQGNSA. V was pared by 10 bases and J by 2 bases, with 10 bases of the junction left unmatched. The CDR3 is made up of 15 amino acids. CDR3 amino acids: CATSILAGLQETQYF. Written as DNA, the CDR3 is TGTGCCACGTCCATACTAGCGGGGTTGCAAGAGACCCAGTACTTC.

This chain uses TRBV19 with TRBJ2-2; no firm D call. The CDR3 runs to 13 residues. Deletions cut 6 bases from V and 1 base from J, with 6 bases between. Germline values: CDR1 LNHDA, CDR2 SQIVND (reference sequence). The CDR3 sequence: CASRNRNTGELFF. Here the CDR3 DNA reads TGTGCCAGTAGGAACAGGAACACCGGGGAGCTGTTTTTT.

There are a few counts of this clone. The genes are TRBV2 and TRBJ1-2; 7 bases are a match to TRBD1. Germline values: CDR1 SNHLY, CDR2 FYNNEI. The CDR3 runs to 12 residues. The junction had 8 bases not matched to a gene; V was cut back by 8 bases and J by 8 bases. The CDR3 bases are TGTGCCAGCTTGCAGGGGGGAGGCGGCTACACCTTC. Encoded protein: CASLQGGGGYTF.

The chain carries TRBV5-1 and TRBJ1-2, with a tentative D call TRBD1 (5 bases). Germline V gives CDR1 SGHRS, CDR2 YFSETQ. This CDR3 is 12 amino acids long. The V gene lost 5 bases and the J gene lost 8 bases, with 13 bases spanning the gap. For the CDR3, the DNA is TGCGCCAGCAGTGGGGAGGGGAGAGGCTACACCTTC. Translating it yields CASSGEGRGYTF.

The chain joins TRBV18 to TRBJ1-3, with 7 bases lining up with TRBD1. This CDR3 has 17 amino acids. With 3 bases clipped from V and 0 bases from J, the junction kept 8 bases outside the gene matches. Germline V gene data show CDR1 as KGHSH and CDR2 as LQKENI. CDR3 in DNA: TGTGCCAGCTCACCCACAGGGGCGGGCGACTCTGGAAACACCATATATTTT. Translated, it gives CASSPTGAGDSGNTIYF.

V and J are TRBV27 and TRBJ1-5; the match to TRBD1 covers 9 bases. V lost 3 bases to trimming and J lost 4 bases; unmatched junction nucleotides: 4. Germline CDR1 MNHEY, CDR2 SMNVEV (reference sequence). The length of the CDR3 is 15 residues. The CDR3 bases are TGTGCCAGCAGTTTGGGGACAGGGATTAATCAGCCCCAGCATTTT. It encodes CASSLGTGINQPQHF.

This chain's CDR3 is CASSLQPGNTEAFF. CDR3 bases: TGCGCCAGCAGCCTACAGCCCGGGAACACTGAAGCTTTCTTT. V is TRBV5-1 and J is TRBJ1-1, with D unresolved. Trimming took off 4 bases at V and 1 base at J, with 11 bases between the two ends. Germline V gene lookup returns CDR1 SGHRS and CDR2 YFSETQ. The CDR3 loop spans 14 amino acids.

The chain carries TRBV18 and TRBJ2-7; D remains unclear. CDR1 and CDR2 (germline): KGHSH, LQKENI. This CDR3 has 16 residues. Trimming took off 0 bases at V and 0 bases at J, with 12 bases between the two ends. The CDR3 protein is CASSPPNRLSSYEQYF. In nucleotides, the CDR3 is TGTGCCAGCTCACCACCGAACCGCTTGAGCTCCTACGAGCAGTACTTC.

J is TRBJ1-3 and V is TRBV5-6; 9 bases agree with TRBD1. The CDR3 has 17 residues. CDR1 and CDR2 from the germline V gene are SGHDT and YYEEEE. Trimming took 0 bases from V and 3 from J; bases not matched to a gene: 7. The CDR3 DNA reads TGTGCCAGCAGCTTGGTTTCCTACAGGGGGCTTGGAAACACCATATATTTT. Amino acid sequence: CASSLVSYRGLGNTIYF.

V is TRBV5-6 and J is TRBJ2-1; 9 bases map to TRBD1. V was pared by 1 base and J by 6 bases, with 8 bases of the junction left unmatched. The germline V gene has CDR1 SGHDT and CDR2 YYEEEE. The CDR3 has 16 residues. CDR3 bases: TGTGCCAGCAGCTTGCGGGGGACAGGGAGCGGCAATGAGCAGTTCTTC. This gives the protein CASSLRGTGSGNEQFF. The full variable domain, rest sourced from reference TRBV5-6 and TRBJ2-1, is DAGVTQSPTHLIKTRGQQVTLRCSPKSGHDTVSWYQQALGQGPQFIFQYYEEEERQRGNFPDRFSGHQFPNYSSELNVNALLLGDSALYLCASSLRGTGSGNEQFFGPGTRLTVL.

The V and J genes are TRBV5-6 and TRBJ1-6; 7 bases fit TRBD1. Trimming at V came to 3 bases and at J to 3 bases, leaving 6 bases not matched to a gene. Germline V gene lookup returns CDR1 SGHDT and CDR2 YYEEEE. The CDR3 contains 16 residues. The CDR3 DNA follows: TGTGCCAGCAGCTCCGGACAGGTTCTCTATAATTCACCCCTCCACTTT. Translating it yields CASSSGQVLYNSPLHF.

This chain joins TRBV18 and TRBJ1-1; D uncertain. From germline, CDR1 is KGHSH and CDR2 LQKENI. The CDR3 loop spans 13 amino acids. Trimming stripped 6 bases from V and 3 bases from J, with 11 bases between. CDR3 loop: CASSTGSYTEAFF. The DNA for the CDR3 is TGTGCCAGCTCTACGGGGTCTTACACTGAAGCTTTCTTT.

Written as DNA, the CDR3 is TGTGCCAGCTCACCCCGTGATATTAGGAACACCGGGGAGCTGTTTTTT. Encoded protein: CASSPRDIRNTGELFF. The chain recombines TRBV18 with TRBJ2-2; D remains unclear. The ends were cut back, 3 bases at V and 1 base at J, with 12 bases in the middle. The CDR3 extends over 16 amino acids. Germline CDR1 and CDR2: KGHSH and LQKENI.

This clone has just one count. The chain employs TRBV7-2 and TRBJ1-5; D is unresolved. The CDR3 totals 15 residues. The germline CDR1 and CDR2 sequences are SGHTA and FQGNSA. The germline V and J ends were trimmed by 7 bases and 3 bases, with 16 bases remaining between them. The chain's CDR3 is CASTFGRGNNQPQHF. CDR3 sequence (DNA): TGTGCCAGCACCTTCGGGCGAGGGAACAATCAGCCCCAGCATTTT. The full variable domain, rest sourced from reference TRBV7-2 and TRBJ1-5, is GAGVSQSPSNKVTEKGKDVELRCDPISGHTALYWYRQSLGQGLEFLIYFQGNSAPDKSGLPSDRFSAERTGGSVSTLTIQRTQQEDSAVYLCASTFGRGNNQPQHFGDGTRLSIL.

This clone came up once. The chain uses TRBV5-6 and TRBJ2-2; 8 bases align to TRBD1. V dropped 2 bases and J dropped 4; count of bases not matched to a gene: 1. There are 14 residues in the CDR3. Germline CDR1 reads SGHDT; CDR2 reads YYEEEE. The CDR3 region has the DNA TGTGCCAGCAGCTTACAGGGGGTCACCGGGGAGCTGTTTTTT. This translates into CASSLQGVTGELFF.

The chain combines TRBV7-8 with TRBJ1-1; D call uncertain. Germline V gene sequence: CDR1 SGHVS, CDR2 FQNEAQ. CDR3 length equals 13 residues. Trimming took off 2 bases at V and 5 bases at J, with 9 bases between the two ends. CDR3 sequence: CASSLKWQTEAFF. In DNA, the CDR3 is TGTGCCAGCAGCTTAAAGTGGCAGACTGAAGCTTTCTTT.

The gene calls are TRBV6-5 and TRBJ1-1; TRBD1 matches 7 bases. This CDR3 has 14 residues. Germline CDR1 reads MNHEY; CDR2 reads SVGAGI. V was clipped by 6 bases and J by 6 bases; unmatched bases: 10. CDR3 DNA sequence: TGTGCCAGCAGGGCCTCAGGGGGTAGGGCTGAAGCTTTCTTT. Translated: CASRASGGRAEAFF.

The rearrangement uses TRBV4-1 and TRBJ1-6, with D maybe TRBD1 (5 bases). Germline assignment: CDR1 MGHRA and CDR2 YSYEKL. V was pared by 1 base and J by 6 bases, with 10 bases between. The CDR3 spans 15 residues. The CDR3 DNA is TGCGCCAGCAGCCAAGTGGCACAGGTTAATTCACCCCTCCACTTT. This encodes CASSQVAQVNSPLHF.

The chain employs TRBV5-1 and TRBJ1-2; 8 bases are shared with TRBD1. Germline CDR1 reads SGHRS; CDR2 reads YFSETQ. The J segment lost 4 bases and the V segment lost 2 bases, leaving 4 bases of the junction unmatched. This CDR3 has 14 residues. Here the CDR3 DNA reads TGCGCCAGCAGCTTAGATACAGGGGGCTATGGCTACACCTTC. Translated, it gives CASSLDTGGYGYTF.

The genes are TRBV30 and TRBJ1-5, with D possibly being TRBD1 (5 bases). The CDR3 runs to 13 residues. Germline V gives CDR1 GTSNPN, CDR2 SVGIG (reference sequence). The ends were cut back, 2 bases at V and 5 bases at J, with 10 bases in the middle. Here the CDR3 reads CAWSSGVHQPQHF. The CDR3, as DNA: TGTGCCTGGAGTTCGGGGGTGCATCAGCCCCAGCATTTT.

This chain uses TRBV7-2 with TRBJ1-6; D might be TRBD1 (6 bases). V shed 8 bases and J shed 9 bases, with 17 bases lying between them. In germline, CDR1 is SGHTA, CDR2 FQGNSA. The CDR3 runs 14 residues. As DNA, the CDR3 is TGTGCCAGCGGACAGCAGGGAGCAAGTTCACCCCTCCACTTT. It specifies CASGQQGASSPLHF.

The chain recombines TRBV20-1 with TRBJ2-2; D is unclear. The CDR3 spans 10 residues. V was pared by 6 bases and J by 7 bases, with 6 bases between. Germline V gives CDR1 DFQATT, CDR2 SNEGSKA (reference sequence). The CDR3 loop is CSAEFGELFF. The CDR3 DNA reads TGCAGTGCCGAGTTCGGGGAGCTGTTTTTT.